A single T cell receptor (beta chain) is shown here with its context. Its antigen remains unknown. The data were obtained in a study of response to subunit inactivated influenza vaccine. Study outcomes and limitations: Authors proposed each seasonal influenza vaccination draws in few new T cells.

The CDR3 totals 12 residues. Germline V lookup: CDR1 SGHAT, CDR2 FQNNGV. The V end was cut by 5 bases, the J end by 9 bases, with 11 bases between. TCRdb analysed the RT-PCR reads with MiXCR anew, one entry per CDR3 protein. This repertoire shows approximately 500,000 distinct CDR3 sequences, 10% to 15% found once; its top ten account for roughly 14%. The sequencing here drew on PBMCs from blood, taken more than 35 days after vaccination. V usage is TRBV11-2 and J usage is TRBJ2-1; D possibly corresponds to TRBD2 (5 bases). The TCR was taken from a man aged 50-60 years who received an inactivated influenza vaccine. The CDR3 coding sequence is TGTGCCAGCAGCCAACTAGACCCTGAGCAGTTCTTC. Translation: CASSQLDPEQFF.